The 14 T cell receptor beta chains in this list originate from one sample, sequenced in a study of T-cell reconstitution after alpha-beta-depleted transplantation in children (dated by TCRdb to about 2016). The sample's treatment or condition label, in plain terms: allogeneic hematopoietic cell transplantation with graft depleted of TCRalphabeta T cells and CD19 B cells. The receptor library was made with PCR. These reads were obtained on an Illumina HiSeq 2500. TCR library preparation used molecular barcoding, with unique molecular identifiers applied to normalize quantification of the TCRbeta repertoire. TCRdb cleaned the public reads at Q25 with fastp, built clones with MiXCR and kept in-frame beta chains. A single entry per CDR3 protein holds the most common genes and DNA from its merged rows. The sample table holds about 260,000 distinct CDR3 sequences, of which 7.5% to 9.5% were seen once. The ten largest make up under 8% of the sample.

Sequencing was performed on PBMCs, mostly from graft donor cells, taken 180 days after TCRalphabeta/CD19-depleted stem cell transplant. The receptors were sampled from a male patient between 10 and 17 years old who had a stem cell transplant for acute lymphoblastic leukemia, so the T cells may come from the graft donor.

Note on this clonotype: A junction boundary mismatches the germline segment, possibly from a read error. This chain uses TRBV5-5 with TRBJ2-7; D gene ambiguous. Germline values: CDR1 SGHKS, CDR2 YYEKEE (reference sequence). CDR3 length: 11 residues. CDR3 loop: CASSSYYKQYF. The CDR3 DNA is TGTGCCAGCAGCTCTTACTACAAGCAGTACTTC.

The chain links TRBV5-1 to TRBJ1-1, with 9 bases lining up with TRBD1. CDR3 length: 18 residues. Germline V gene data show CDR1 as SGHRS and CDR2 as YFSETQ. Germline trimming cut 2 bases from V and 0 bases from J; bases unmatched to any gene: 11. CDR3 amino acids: CASSFGLGTGPMNTEAFF. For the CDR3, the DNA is TGCGCCAGCAGCTTTGGATTAGGGACAGGGCCTATGAACACTGAAGCTTTCTTT.

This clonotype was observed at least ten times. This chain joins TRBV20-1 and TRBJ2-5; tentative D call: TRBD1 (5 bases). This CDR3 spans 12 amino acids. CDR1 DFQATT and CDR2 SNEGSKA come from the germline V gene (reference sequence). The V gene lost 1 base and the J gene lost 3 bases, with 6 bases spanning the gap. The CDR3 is CSARGREETQYF. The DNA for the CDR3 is TGCAGTGCTAGAGGCAGGGAAGAGACCCAGTACTTC.

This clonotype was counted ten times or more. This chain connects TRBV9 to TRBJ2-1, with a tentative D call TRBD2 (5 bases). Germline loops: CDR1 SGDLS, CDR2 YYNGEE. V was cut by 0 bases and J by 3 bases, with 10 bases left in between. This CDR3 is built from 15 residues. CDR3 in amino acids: CASSVAGLDYNEQFF. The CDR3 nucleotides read TGTGCCAGCAGCGTAGCCGGACTGGACTACAATGAGCAGTTCTTC.

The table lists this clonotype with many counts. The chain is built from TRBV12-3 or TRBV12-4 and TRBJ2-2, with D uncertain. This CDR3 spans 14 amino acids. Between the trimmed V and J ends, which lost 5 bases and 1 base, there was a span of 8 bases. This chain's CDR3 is CASSPARNTGELFF. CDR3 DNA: TGTGCCAGCAGTCCCGCTCGGAACACCGGGGAGCTGTTTTTT.

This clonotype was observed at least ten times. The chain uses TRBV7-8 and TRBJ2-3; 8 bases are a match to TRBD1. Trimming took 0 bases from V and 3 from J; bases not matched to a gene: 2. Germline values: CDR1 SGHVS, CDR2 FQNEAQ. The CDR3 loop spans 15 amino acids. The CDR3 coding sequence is TGTGCCAGCAGCTTAGCTGGACAGGGAACAGATACGCAGTATTTT. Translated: CASSLAGQGTDTQYF.

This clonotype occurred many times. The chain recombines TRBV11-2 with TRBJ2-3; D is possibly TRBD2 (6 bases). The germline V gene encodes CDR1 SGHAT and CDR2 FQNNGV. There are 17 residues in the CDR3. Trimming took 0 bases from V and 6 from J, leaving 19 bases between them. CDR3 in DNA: TGTGCCAGCAGCTTAGAATACGCGGGGACCTCAGGTGATACGCAGTATTTT. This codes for CASSLEYAGTSGDTQYF. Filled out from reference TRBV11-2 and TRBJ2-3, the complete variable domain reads EAGVAQSPRYKIIEKRQSVAFWCNPISGHATLYWYQQILGQGPKLLIQFQNNGVVDDSQLPKDRFSAERLKGVDSTLKIQPAKLEDSAVYLCASSLEYAGTSGDTQYFGPGTRLTVL.

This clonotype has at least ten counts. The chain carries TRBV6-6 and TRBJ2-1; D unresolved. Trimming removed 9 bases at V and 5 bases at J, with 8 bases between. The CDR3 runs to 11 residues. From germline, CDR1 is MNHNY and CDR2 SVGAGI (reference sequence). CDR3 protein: CASQFDNEQFF. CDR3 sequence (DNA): TGTGCCAGTCAGTTCGACAATGAGCAGTTCTTC.

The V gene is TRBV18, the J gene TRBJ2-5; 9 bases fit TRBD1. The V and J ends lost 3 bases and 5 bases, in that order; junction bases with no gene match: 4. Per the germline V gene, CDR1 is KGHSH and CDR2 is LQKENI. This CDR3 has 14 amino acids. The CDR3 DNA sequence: TGTGCCAGCTCACCGGGACAGGGAATCGAGACCCAGTACTTC. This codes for CASSPGQGIETQYF.

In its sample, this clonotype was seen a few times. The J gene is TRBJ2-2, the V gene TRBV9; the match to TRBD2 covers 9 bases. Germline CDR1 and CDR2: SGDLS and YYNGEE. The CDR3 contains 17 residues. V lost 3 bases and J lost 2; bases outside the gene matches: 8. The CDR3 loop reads CASSAPLGLANTGELFF. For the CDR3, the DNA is TGTGCCAGCAGCGCGCCCCTGGGACTAGCTAACACCGGGGAGCTGTTTTTT. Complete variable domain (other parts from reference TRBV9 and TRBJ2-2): DSGVTQTPKHLITATGQRVTLRCSPRSGDLSVYWYQQSLDQGLQFLIQYYNGEERAKGNILERFSAQQFPDLHSELNLSSLELGDSALYFCASSAPLGLANTGELFFGEGSRLTVL.

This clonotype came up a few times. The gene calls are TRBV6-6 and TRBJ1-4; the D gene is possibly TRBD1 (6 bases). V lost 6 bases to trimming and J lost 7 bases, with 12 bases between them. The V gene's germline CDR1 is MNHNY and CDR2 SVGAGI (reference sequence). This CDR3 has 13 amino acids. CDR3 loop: CASRDSGFEKLFF. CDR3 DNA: TGTGCCAGCAGGGACAGCGGATTTGAAAAACTGTTTTTT.

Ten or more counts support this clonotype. The CDR3 loop reads CAISSPGQMNTEAFF. For the CDR3, the DNA is TGTGCCATCAGTTCGCCGGGCCAGATGAACACTGAAGCTTTCTTT. The rearrangement links TRBV10-3 to TRBJ1-1, with D unresolved. In germline, CDR1 is ENHRY, CDR2 SYGVKD. The CDR3 runs 15 residues. The V and J ends lost 5 bases and 0 bases respectively, with 13 bases between them.

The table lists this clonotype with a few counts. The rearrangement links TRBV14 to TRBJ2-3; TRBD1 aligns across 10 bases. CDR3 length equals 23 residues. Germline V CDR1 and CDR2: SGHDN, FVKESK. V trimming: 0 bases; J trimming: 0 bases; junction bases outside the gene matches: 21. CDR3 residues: CASSQDRLRPRDRGCWSTDTQYF. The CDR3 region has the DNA TGTGCCAGCAGCCAAGACCGGCTGAGACCCCGGGACAGGGGATGTTGGAGCACAGATACGCAGTATTTT.

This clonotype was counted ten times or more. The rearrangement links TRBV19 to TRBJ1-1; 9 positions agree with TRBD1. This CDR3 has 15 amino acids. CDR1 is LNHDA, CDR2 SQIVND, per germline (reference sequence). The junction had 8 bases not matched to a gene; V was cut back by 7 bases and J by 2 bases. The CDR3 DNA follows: TGTGCCAGTACCCCCCGGACAGGGGCTAACACTGAAGCTTTCTTT. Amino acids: CASTPRTGANTEAFF.